One sample yielded the 12 T cell receptor beta chains listed below, sequenced in a study of blood T cell repertoires in COVID-19. The method was immunoSEQ multiplex PCR; TCRdb's version includes in-frame clones alone and lacks a portion of them. The sample holds some 200,000 clones, 86% seen once. The source material was peripheral blood. The source of these receptors is a woman in her sixties with COVID-19, enrolled during active disease.

The chain is built from TRBV21-1 and TRBJ2-7; the tabulated D call, TRBD1, remains unverified against the DNA. TRBV21-1 is an annotated pseudogene. The CDR3 has 16 residues. The CDR3 bases are TGTGCCAGCAGCACCGTTAGGGGCCGAAGGTCCTACGAGCAGTACTTC. Translation: CASSTVRGRRSYEQYF.

The chain links TRBV5-1 to TRBJ1-2; D remains ambiguous. Germline V lookup: CDR1 SGHRS, CDR2 YFSETQ. CDR3 length: 15 residues. Deletions cut 0 bases from V and 3 bases from J, with 12 bases between. CDR3 protein: CASSLVGSHDYGYTF. The CDR3 DNA reads as TGCGCCAGCAGCTTGGTAGGGAGCCACGACTATGGCTACACCTTC.

The rearrangement joins TRBV4-3 to TRBJ2-5, with a possible D match to TRBD2 (5 bases). Germline CDR1 reads LGHNA; CDR2 reads YSLEER. The CDR3 contains 13 residues. Trimming cost V 1 base and J 7 bases, with 10 bases left between them. The CDR3 protein is CASSQGIGGTQYF. CDR3 DNA sequence: TGCGCCAGCAGCCAAGGTATCGGAGGGACCCAGTACTTC.

The chain combines TRBV24-1 with TRBJ2-5, with 13 bases matching TRBD2. CDR1 is KGHDR and CDR2 is SFDVKD in the germline V gene. V was pared by 5 bases and J by 8 bases, with 28 bases of the junction left unmatched. The CDR3 spans 22 residues. CDR3 residues: CATSASGGEGLAGVQTVFTQYF. The CDR3 nucleotides are TGTGCCACCAGTGCCTCGGGCGGCGAAGGACTAGCGGGGGTACAAACAGTGTTTACCCAGTACTTC.

This chain joins TRBV9 and TRBJ2-3, with no clear D. The length of the CDR3 is 13 residues. CDR1 and CDR2 from the germline V gene are SGDLS and YYNGEE. Trimming removed 0 bases at V and 8 bases at J, with 10 bases between. CDR3 in amino acids: CASSVAFTGTQYF. The CDR3 region has the DNA TGTGCCAGCAGCGTAGCCTTCACCGGTACGCAGTATTTT.

V is TRBV25-1 and J is TRBJ1-4, with D perhaps matching TRBD1 (5 bases). This CDR3 has 14 residues. Germline V gene sequence: CDR1 MGHDK, CDR2 SYGVNS. The V end lost 1 base, the J end lost 3 bases, and 6 bases lay between the germline ends. CDR3 sequence (DNA): TGTGCCAGCAGTGAATCGACAGCTAATGAAAAACTGTTTTTT. Translated: CASSESTANEKLFF.

V is TRBV2 and J is TRBJ1-2, with D possibly TRBD1 on 5 matching bases. Germline CDR1 is SNHLY and CDR2 is FYNNEI. Trimming stripped 5 bases from V and 5 bases from J, with 12 bases between. The CDR3 runs to 13 residues. CDR3 amino acids: CASSPTAEYGYTF. CDR3 coding DNA: TGTGCCAGCAGTCCGACAGCAGAGTATGGCTACACCTTC. The complete variable domain, with remaining parts taken from reference TRBV2 and TRBJ1-2, reads EPEVTQTPSHQVTQMGQEVILRCVPISNHLYFYWYRQILGQKVEFLVSFYNNEISEKSEIFDDQFSVERPDGSNFTLKIRSTKLEDSAMYFCASSPTAEYGYTFGSGTRLTVV.

The chain couples TRBV4-1 to TRBJ2-1; TRBD2 agrees at 11 bases. J lost 10 bases, V lost 0 bases, and 2 bases had no gene match. Germline V lookup: CDR1 MGHRA, CDR2 YSYEKL. This CDR3 comprises 14 residues. Written as DNA, the CDR3 is TGCGCCAGCAGCCAAGAGCTAGCGGGAGGAGAGCAGTTCTTC. Protein: CASSQELAGGEQFF.

This clone came up a few times. The chain carries TRBV11-2 and TRBJ1-1; D is possibly TRBD1 (6 bases). V was pared by 8 bases and J by 1 base, with 14 bases between. CDR3 length: 14 residues. Germline V gene sequence: CDR1 SGHAT, CDR2 FQNNGV. The CDR3 loop reads CASGGRSSNTEAFF. In DNA form, the CDR3 reads TGTGCCAGCGGGGGCAGATCTTCGAACACTGAAGCTTTCTTT.

The CDR3 DNA is TGTGCCAGCAGCTTGTGGGTAGCGGGTCCATCGGATACGCAGTATTTT. It specifies CASSLWVAGPSDTQYF. This chain links TRBV5-4 with TRBJ2-3; 7 bases are shared with TRBD2. Germline V lookup: CDR1 SGHNT, CDR2 YYREEE (reference sequence). V lost 1 base and J lost 6; bases outside the gene matches: 11. This CDR3 has 16 residues. Drawing the rest from reference TRBV5-4 and TRBJ2-3, the complete variable domain is ETGVTQSPTHLIKTRGQQVTLRCSSQSGHNTVSWYQQALGQGPQFIFQYYREEENGRGNFPPRFSGLQFPNYSSELNVNALELDDSALYLCASSLWVAGPSDTQYFGPGTRLTVL.

The chain links TRBV28 to TRBJ2-3, with 7 bases fitting TRBD2. Germline V CDR1 and CDR2: MDHEN, SYDVKM. The CDR3 has 17 residues. V shed 1 base, J shed 6 bases, and the junction held 13 bases outside the gene matches. The CDR3 sequence: CASSLSPLTSPQDTQYF. CDR3 bases: TGTGCCAGCAGTTTATCCCCTTTGACTAGCCCGCAGGATACGCAGTATTTT. Drawing the rest from reference TRBV28 and TRBJ2-3, the complete variable domain is DVKVTQSSRYLVKRTGEKVFLECVQDMDHENMFWYRQDPGLGLRLIYFSYDVKMKEKGDIPEGYSVSREKKERFSLILESASTNQTSMYLCASSLSPLTSPQDTQYFGPGTRLTVL.

In DNA, the CDR3 is TGTGCCACCAGTGATTTGGCTAGAGACACCGGGGAGCTGTTTTTT. It codes for CATSDLARDTGELFF. The chain joins TRBV24-1 to TRBJ2-2; no clear D. The CDR3 runs to 15 residues. V lost 0 bases to trimming and J lost 3 bases, with 7 bases between them. Germline CDR1 and CDR2: KGHDR and SFDVKD.